What follows are 28 T cell receptor beta chains derived from one specimen sequenced in a study of shared clonotypes between healthy human individuals. Using immunoSEQ multiplex PCR, the repertoire was profiled, and TCRdb retains in-frame clones only, with some absent. Of around 450,000 clones listed, about 76% are singletons. The sample comprised PBMCs. Receptor source: a woman in her forties in good health. Some clones in this sample may be carry-over from other donors' samples.

This chain connects TRBV5-1 to TRBJ2-7; maybe TRBD2 (6 bases). CDR1 SGHRS and CDR2 YFSETQ come from the germline V gene. This CDR3 comprises 14 residues. The V and J ends lost 4 bases and 2 bases respectively, with 13 bases between them. The CDR3, as DNA: TGCGCCAGCAGCGGAAGCGGGCTGACCTACGAGCAGTACTTC. It is translated as CASSGSGLTYEQYF.

The chain couples TRBV2 to TRBJ2-7; 7 bases map to TRBD1. This CDR3 is 12 amino acids long. The germline CDR1 and CDR2 sequences are SNHLY and FYNNEI. V shed 11 bases, J shed 3 bases, and the junction held 7 bases outside the gene matches. The CDR3 is CALRDSDYEQYF. In DNA, the CDR3 is TGTGCCCTACGGGACAGCGACTACGAGCAGTACTTC.

The V and J genes are TRBV9 and TRBJ2-3; D is perhaps TRBD1 or TRBD2 (5 bases each). The V end lost 0 bases, the J end lost 2 bases, and 13 bases lay between the germline ends. Germline-derived CDR1 and CDR2 are SGDLS and YYNGEE. The CDR3 is made up of 16 amino acids. The CDR3 DNA reads TGTGCCAGCAGCGTAGAGGTGGGGGTCTACACAGATACGCAGTATTTT. This sequence encodes CASSVEVGVYTDTQYF.

The chain combines TRBV10-2 with TRBJ2-6, with 7 bases that match TRBD1. The CDR3 runs to 15 residues. With 6 bases clipped from V and 3 bases from J, the junction kept 5 bases outside the gene matches. In germline, CDR1 is WSHSY, CDR2 SAAADI. CDR3 protein: CASRETGSGANVLTF. The DNA for the CDR3 is TGCGCCAGCAGAGAGACAGGGAGTGGGGCCAACGTCCTGACTTTC.

In this sample, this clone turned up a few times. The chain has TRBV7-9 and TRBJ2-5; 7 bases match TRBD1. The CDR3 is made up of 16 amino acids. Trimming removed 6 bases from V and 2 bases from J; junction bases left unmatched: 12. Germline CDR1 SEHNR, CDR2 FQNEAQ (reference sequence). The CDR3 DNA sequence: TGTGCCAGCAGACGACGGACAGGCGAATTACAAGAGACCCAGTACTTC. Amino acids: CASRRRTGELQETQYF. Based on the CDR3 plus reference TRBV7-9 and TRBJ2-5, the full variable domain is DTGVSQNPRHKITKRGQNVTFRCDPISEHNRLYWYRQTLGQGPEFLTYFQNEAQLEKSRLLSDRFSAERPKGSFSTLEIQRTEQGDSAMYLCASRRRTGELQETQYFGPGTRLLVL.

The chain combines TRBV11-2 with TRBJ2-3; TRBD2 agrees at 10 bases. Germline values: CDR1 SGHAT, CDR2 FQNNGV. The CDR3 consists of 15 residues. Losses at the gene ends were 5 bases for V and 3 bases for J; bases not matched to a gene: 5. CDR3 bases: TGTGCCAGCAGCCATAGCGGGAGGAAGACAGATACGCAGTATTTT. It specifies CASSHSGRKTDTQYF.

A single count supports this clone. V gene TRBV9 combines with J gene TRBJ2-1; a possible D gene is TRBD2 (5 bases). CDR1 is SGDLS and CDR2 is YYNGEE in the germline V gene. V dropped 4 bases and J dropped 9 bases, with 17 bases sitting between them. This CDR3 has 14 amino acids. The chain's CDR3 is CASSPRPEVGEQFF. The CDR3 bases are TGTGCCAGCAGCCCTCGACCGGAGGTGGGTGAGCAGTTCTTC.

CDR3: CAWAGVGTGELFF. CDR3 nucleotides: TGTGCCTGGGCGGGAGTTGGTACCGGGGAGCTGTTTTTT. V gene TRBV30 combines with J gene TRBJ2-2; 7 bases map to TRBD2. V lost 5 bases to trimming and J lost 5 bases; unmatched junction nucleotides: 5. The CDR3 consists of 13 residues. Germline CDR1 and CDR2: GTSNPN and SVGIG (reference sequence).

This rearrangement joins TRBV4-3 to TRBJ2-2, with D uncertain. CDR1 and CDR2 (germline): LGHNA, YSLEER. The CDR3 totals 14 residues. V was trimmed by 3 bases and J by 3 bases, leaving 8 bases between them. The CDR3: CASSHPRDTGELFF. The CDR3 DNA is TGCGCCAGCAGCCACCCCCGAGACACCGGGGAGCTGTTTTTT.

In this sample, this clone turned up once. Compared with germline, one end of the junction differs, possibly owing to a read error. This chain links TRBV6-6 with TRBJ1-1, with TRBD1 as a possible D gene (6 bases). Germline V gene data show CDR1 as MNHNY and CDR2 as SVGAGI (reference sequence). The CDR3 is 14 amino acids. The DNA for the CDR3 is TGTGCCAGCAGTCACTCTACAGGGTCTCTCGAAGCTTTCTTT. Amino acids: CASSHSTGSLEAFF.

The J gene is TRBJ2-5, the V gene TRBV4-1, with TRBD1 as a possible D gene (5 bases). The DNA end is more similar to TRBJ2-7, so the J call may be wrong. This CDR3 has 15 residues. Germline V lookup: CDR1 MGHRA, CDR2 YSYEKL. CDR3: CASSQGLAGPYEQYF. CDR3 bases: TGCGCCAGCAGCCAAGGTCTGGCAGGGCCCTACGAGCAGTACTTC.

The V and J genes are TRBV6-4 and TRBJ1-2; 7 nucleotides line up with TRBD1. Germline CDR1 MRHNA, CDR2 SNTAGT. J lost 3 bases, V lost 5 bases, and 3 bases had no gene match. This CDR3 is built from 13 residues. DNA of the CDR3: TGTGCCAGCAGTCCTGACAGGGACTATGGCTACACCTTC. Translating it yields CASSPDRDYGYTF.

The gene calls are TRBV2 and TRBJ2-5, with 7 positions matching TRBD1. Germline V lookup: CDR1 SNHLY, CDR2 FYNNEI. The CDR3 is 14 amino acids. V was clipped by 3 bases and J by 5 bases; unmatched bases: 6. The CDR3: CASSEMLQGETQYF. Here the CDR3 DNA reads TGTGCCAGCAGTGAGATGTTACAGGGGGAGACCCAGTACTTC.

The rearrangement joins TRBV28 to TRBJ1-5, with D hard to call. The V end lost 6 bases, the J end lost 6 bases, and 21 bases lay between the germline ends. The CDR3 has 16 residues. CDR1 MDHEN and CDR2 SYDVKM come from the germline V gene. The CDR3 bases are TGTGCCAGCAGCCGAAGGAGGAGGATGTCTGTTCAGCCCCAGCATTTT. This translates into CASSRRRRMSVQPQHF.

This clone was seen once. Other DNA sequences from this sample encode an identical CDR3 as well. The J gene is TRBJ2-6, the V gene TRBV2; no reliable D call. The germline V gene has CDR1 SNHLY and CDR2 FYNNEI. The CDR3 has 14 residues. The ends were cut back, 6 bases at V and 0 bases at J, with 6 bases in the middle. CDR3 sequence: CASSPSSGANVLTF. CDR3 DNA: TGTGCCAGCAGCCCCAGCTCTGGGGCCAACGTCCTGACTTTC.

Points on this clone: This specimen includes other DNA sequences encoding the same CDR3. This chain uses TRBV28 with TRBJ1-1; 8 nucleotides agree with TRBD1. V was clipped by 10 bases and J by 9 bases; unmatched bases: 10. The germline V gene has CDR1 MDHEN and CDR2 SYDVKM. CDR3 size: 12 residues. CDR3 bases: TGTGCCACCCAGCCCCCCAGGGGGCAAGCTTTCTTT. It codes for CATQPPRGQAFF.

On this clone: The same CDR3 can be traced to other DNA sequences in this sample. V and J are TRBV5-1 and TRBJ2-5; TRBD1 might be the D (6 bases). This CDR3 is built from 11 residues. The germline V and J ends were trimmed by 4 bases and 5 bases, with 6 bases remaining between them. Germline CDR1 reads SGHRS; CDR2 reads YFSETQ. The CDR3 spells CASSGGETQYF. DNA of the CDR3: TGCGCCAGCAGCGGGGGCGAGACCCAGTACTTC.

A remark on this clone: At one end the junction does not follow the germline gene, possibly because of a read error. The chain carries TRBV27 and TRBJ2-7; D remains unclear. The CDR3 consists of 12 residues. Germline V gene sequence: CDR1 MNHEY, CDR2 SMNVEV (reference sequence). The CDR3 region is CASSRGRYGQYF. CDR3 bases: TGTGCCAGCAGTCGAGGACGGTACGGGCAGTACTTC.

This clone was seen at least ten times. The V gene is TRBV6-1, the J gene TRBJ2-4; D possibly uses TRBD1 or TRBD2 (5 bases each). V was cut by 4 bases and J by 3 bases, with 13 bases left in between. CDR3 length: 15 residues. Germline lookup yields CDR1 MNHNS and CDR2 SASEGT. CDR3 sequence (DNA): TGTGCCAGCAGTGCCTGGGATGGGGGCAAAAACATTCAGTACTTC. Translating it yields CASSAWDGGKNIQYF.

This clone has only a few counts. The chain couples TRBV5-1 to TRBJ1-2; D not resolved. Germline loops: CDR1 SGHRS, CDR2 YFSETQ. The V and J ends lost 0 bases and 0 bases respectively, with 6 bases between them. The CDR3 loop spans 14 amino acids. The CDR3 region is CASSLDASNYGYTF. The CDR3, as DNA: TGCGCCAGCAGCTTGGACGCCTCTAACTATGGCTACACCTTC.

This clone appeared a single time. This chain joins TRBV18 and TRBJ2-1; TRBD2 might be the D (6 bases). The V gene's germline CDR1 is KGHSH and CDR2 LQKENI. The CDR3 length is 16 residues. The germline V and J ends were trimmed by 5 bases and 3 bases, with 17 bases remaining between them. Here the CDR3 DNA reads TGTGCCAGCTCATATTCGGGACGGAGGGACTACAATGAGCAGTTCTTC. Residues: CASSYSGRRDYNEQFF.

The J gene is TRBJ1-2, the V gene TRBV12-5; D is ambiguous. V lost 0 bases, J lost 0 bases, and 20 bases lay in between. CDR3 length: 19 residues. CDR1 and CDR2 from the germline V gene are LGHNT and FRNRAP. CDR3 DNA sequence: TGTGCTAGTGGTTTGGTATTAATTCCATCAAGACCCGCTAACTATGGCTACACCTTC. Translated, it gives CASGLVLIPSRPANYGYTF.

The chain has TRBV9 and TRBJ2-2; tentative D call: TRBD1 (5 bases). Germline CDR1 reads SGDLS; CDR2 reads YYNGEE. The CDR3 runs to 17 residues. Trimming removed 0 bases at V and 2 bases at J, with 14 bases between. This CDR3 reads CASSVDSGWTNTGELFF. The CDR3, as DNA: TGTGCCAGCAGCGTAGATTCGGGCTGGACAAACACCGGGGAGCTGTTTTTT.

This clone was seen a handful of times. The gene calls are TRBV19 and TRBJ1-2, with a possible D match to TRBD1 (6 bases). V was clipped by 5 bases and J by 6 bases, with 19 bases between them. The CDR3 length is 15 residues. Germline V lookup: CDR1 LNHDA, CDR2 SQIVND (reference sequence). CDR3 nucleotide sequence: TGTGCCAGTAGTCCTCGGACAGCGCCTATCCATGGCTACACCTTC. Amino acids: CASSPRTAPIHGYTF.

With regard to this clone: A read error is the likely source, as a far larger clone sits one nucleotide away. The V call is TRBV4-3, the J call TRBJ2-3; 8 nucleotides agree with TRBD1. The CDR3 is made up of 15 amino acids. With V trimmed by 1 base and J by 4 bases, 4 bases remained unmatched. The germline CDR1 and CDR2 sequences are LGHNA and YSLEER. CDR3: CASSQGRTGPDTQYF. As DNA, the CDR3 is TGCGCCAGCAGCCAAGGTAGGACAGGGCCAGATACGCAGTATTTT.

This clone was observed a single time. V is TRBV9 and J is TRBJ2-7; tentatively, D is TRBD2 (5 bases). There are 16 residues in the CDR3. With 0 bases removed from V and 6 bases from J, the gap between germline ends came to 19 bases. Germline CDR1 reads SGDLS; CDR2 reads YYNGEE. CDR3 sequence: CASSVAGSQVQSEQYF. The CDR3 DNA reads TGTGCCAGCAGCGTAGCGGGGAGTCAAGTTCAGTCCGAGCAGTACTTC.

This clone has a single count. This chain uses TRBV28 with TRBJ2-7; D ambiguous. V was clipped by 5 bases and J by 3 bases, with 11 bases between them. CDR1 MDHEN and CDR2 SYDVKM come from the germline V gene. The CDR3 is made up of 13 amino acids. The CDR3 DNA sequence: TGTGCCAGCAGTCCAGTGGTTGGCTACGAGCAGTACTTC. It codes for CASSPVVGYEQYF.

This clone has a count of ten or more. The gene calls are TRBV18 and TRBJ2-7; TRBD2 aligns across 7 bases. The length of the CDR3 is 11 residues. Germline CDR1 reads KGHSH; CDR2 reads LQKENI. V was clipped by 5 bases and J by 12 bases; unmatched bases: 7. CDR3 residues: CASSGAREWYF. The DNA of the CDR3 is TGTGCCAGCTCAGGGGCGCGGGAGTGGTACTTC.